This TCR beta chain was captured in a study of blood T cell repertoires in COVID-19. Produced via immunoSEQ multiplex PCR; TCRdb's table is partial and in-frame only. The data show 200,000 or so clones, with 87% seen just once and about a tenth held by the top ten. Germline V CDR1 and CDR2: SEHNR, FQNEAQ (reference sequence). V was clipped by 1 base and J by 15 bases; unmatched bases: 5. The CDR3 covers 12 residues. The origin of this receptor is a man aged 25 to 45 who had recovered from COVID-19. The sample comprised PBMCs or T cells enriched from blood (not recorded which). The J gene is TRBJ2-1, the V gene TRBV7-9; 8 bases fit TRBD2. The CDR3 sequence: CASSLDRGGAFF. In DNA form, the CDR3 reads TGTGCCAGCAGCTTAGATCGGGGGGGAGCGTTCTTC.